This TCR beta chain was sequenced in a study of cytomegalovirus exposure and HLA in healthy donors. Findings and limits, study-wide: TCR beta V- and J-gene trimming was later associated with a missense DCLRE1C variant.

This clone was counted only a few times. Its antigen is not identified. Use of 60 Vbeta and 13 Jbeta primers characterized the PCR. Measured with immunoSEQ multiplex PCR; TCRdb has only the in-frame clones, and not every one. In the table there are 150,000 or so clones, less than 90% of which are singletons. The CDR3 is 13 amino acids. V was trimmed by 6 bases and J by 2 bases, leaving 11 bases between them. Looked up from germline, CDR1 is MNHNY and CDR2 is SVGAGI (reference sequence). The sequenced sample was PBMCs. This rearrangement joins TRBV6-6 to TRBJ2-7; D is possibly TRBD1 (5 bases). The TCR was taken from a woman in her late teens or twenties in good health and CMV-seronegative. The DNA for the CDR3 is TGTGCCAGCAGCCAGGGTTCCCCCTACGAGCAGTACTTC. Its translation: CASSQGSPYEQYF.